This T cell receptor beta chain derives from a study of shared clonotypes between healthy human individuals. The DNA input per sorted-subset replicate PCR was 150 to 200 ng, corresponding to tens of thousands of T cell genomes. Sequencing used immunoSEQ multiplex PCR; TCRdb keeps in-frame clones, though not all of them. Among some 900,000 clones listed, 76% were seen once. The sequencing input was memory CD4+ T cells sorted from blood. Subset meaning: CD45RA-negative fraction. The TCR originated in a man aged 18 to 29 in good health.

CDR3 in amino acids: CASSRMTSGGHDTQYF. CDR3 nucleotides: TGTGCCAGCAGCAGGATGACTAGCGGGGGACACGATACGCAGTATTTT. The V call is TRBV5-4, the J call TRBJ2-3, with 12 bases lining up with TRBD2. The junction had 9 bases not matched to a gene; V was cut back by 4 bases and J by 6 bases. CDR3 length equals 16 residues. Germline CDR1 reads SGHNT; CDR2 reads YYREEE (reference sequence).